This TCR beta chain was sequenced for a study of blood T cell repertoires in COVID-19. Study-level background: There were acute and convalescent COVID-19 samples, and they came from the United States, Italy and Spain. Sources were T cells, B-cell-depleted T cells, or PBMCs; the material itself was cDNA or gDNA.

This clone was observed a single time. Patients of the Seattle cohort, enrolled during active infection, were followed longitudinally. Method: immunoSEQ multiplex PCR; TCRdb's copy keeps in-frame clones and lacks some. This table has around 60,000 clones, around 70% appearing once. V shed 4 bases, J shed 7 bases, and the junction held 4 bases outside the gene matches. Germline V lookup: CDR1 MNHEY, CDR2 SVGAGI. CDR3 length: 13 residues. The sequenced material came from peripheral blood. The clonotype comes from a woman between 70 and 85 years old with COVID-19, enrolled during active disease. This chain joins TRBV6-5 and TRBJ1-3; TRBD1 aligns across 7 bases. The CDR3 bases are TGTGCCAGCAGTTTATACAGGGGTAACACCATATATTTT. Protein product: CASSLYRGNTIYF.